Below, 17 T cell receptor beta chains from the same sample are listed, as sequenced in a study of PD-1 blockade in classical Hodgkin lymphoma. TCRdb's copy holds only in-frame clones and misses some; the assay was immunoSEQ multiplex PCR. The table has about 27,000 clones, about 72% seen once. Time point here: cycle 4 day 1 (C4D1), after more than five weeks of nivolumab. Every single patient, without exception, relapsed after autologous stem cell transplantation, and brentuximab vedotin exposure varied. Sequencing used peripheral blood mononuclear cells (PBMCs), obtained before the fourth cycle of nivolumab. The receptors stem from a human donor with classical Hodgkin lymphoma.

V is TRBV19 and J is TRBJ1-1; 8 nucleotides align to TRBD1. J was trimmed by 2 bases and V by 11 bases; bases with no gene match: 7. This CDR3 has 13 amino acids. Germline assignment: CDR1 LNHDA and CDR2 SQIVND (reference sequence). Written as DNA, the CDR3 is TGTGCCTCAGGGGGCAAGTCAAACACTGAAGCTTTCTTT. This encodes CASGGKSNTEAFF.

The chain is built from TRBV5-4 and TRBJ1-1; D gene unclear. The CDR3 length is 14 residues. Germline V CDR1 and CDR2: SGHNT, YYREEE (reference sequence). The V gene lost 0 bases and the J gene lost 1 base, with 7 bases spanning the gap. CDR3 bases: TGTGCCAGCAGCTTGGGACCGGGGAACACTGAAGCTTTCTTT. This gives the protein CASSLGPGNTEAFF.

The rearrangement uses TRBV7-3 and TRBJ1-1, with a tentative D call TRBD1 (5 bases). The germline V gene encodes CDR1 SGHTA and CDR2 FQGTGA. The germline V and J ends were trimmed by 5 bases and 1 base, with 14 bases remaining between them. This CDR3 spans 15 amino acids. The CDR3 region has the DNA TGTGCCAGCAGCCCTAGGGGTGGGAGGAACACTGAAGCTTTCTTT. It codes for CASSPRGGRNTEAFF.

The rearrangement links TRBV12-5 to TRBJ2-1; no clear D. The CDR3 has 11 amino acids. Germline-derived CDR1 and CDR2 are LGHNT and FRNRAP. With 10 bases removed from V and 9 bases from J, the gap between germline ends came to 13 bases. CDR3 coding DNA: TGTGCTACCCTTTGGAAGGGTGAGCAGTTCTTC. Protein: CATLWKGEQFF.

The V call is TRBV28, the J call TRBJ1-6, with a possible D match to TRBD1 (6 bases). The V end was cut by 6 bases, the J end by 0 bases, with 6 bases between. Germline lookup yields CDR1 MDHEN and CDR2 SYDVKM. CDR3 length: 14 amino acids. The chain's CDR3 is CASRGASYNSPLHF. The CDR3 bases are TGTGCCAGCAGGGGGGCCTCCTATAATTCACCCCTCCACTTT.

The chain employs TRBV15 and TRBJ2-2, with 14 positions matching TRBD2. The CDR3 loop spans 17 amino acids. The junction had 6 bases not matched to a gene; V was cut back by 2 bases and J by 7 bases. Per germline, CDR1 LNHNV and CDR2 YYDKDF (reference sequence). The CDR3 reads CATSRRQTSGRVGELFF. CDR3 bases: TGTGCCACCAGCAGACGCCAGACTAGCGGGAGGGTCGGGGAGCTGTTTTTT.

This chain connects TRBV4-3 to TRBJ2-2, with 10 bases identical to TRBD1. Losses at the gene ends were 3 bases for V and 6 bases for J; bases not matched to a gene: 1. Germline V lookup: CDR1 LGHNA, CDR2 YSLEER. This CDR3 has 14 amino acids. CDR3 sequence reads: CASSHGQGAGELFF. The CDR3 nucleotides are TGCGCCAGCAGCCACGGACAGGGGGCCGGGGAGCTGTTTTTT.

The CDR3 reads CASSPNGAQETQYF. In DNA, the CDR3 is TGTGCCAGCTCACCCAATGGGGCCCAAGAGACCCAGTACTTC. The chain combines TRBV18 with TRBJ2-5; possibly TRBD1 for D (5 bases). V gave up 3 bases and J gave up 1 base, with 9 bases separating them. The germline V gene encodes CDR1 KGHSH and CDR2 LQKENI. The length of the CDR3 is 14 residues.

The chain couples TRBV6-5 to TRBJ1-1; maybe TRBD1 (6 bases). Germline V CDR1 and CDR2: MNHEY, SVGAGI. This CDR3 is built from 12 residues. Between the trimmed V and J ends, which lost 6 bases and 4 bases, there was a span of 9 bases. CDR3 loop: CASRQGTTEAFF. The CDR3 DNA is TGTGCCAGCAGACAGGGTACCACTGAAGCTTTCTTT.

V and J are TRBV10-1 and TRBJ2-5, with a tentative D call TRBD2 (5 bases). V was clipped by 3 bases and J by 4 bases, with 12 bases between them. CDR1 and CDR2 (germline): WNHNN, SYGVQD (reference sequence). CDR3 length equals 14 residues. The CDR3 sequence is CASSDGGTGETQYF. CDR3 coding DNA: TGCGCCAGCAGTGATGGAGGTACCGGAGAGACCCAGTACTTC.

The chain uses TRBV11-1 and TRBJ2-7, with 8 bases aligning to TRBD1. The CDR3 has 12 amino acids. The trim removed 8 bases at V and 6 bases at J, leaving 6 bases unmatched. CDR1 is SGHAT, CDR2 FQDESV, per germline (reference sequence). As DNA, the CDR3 is TGTGCCAGCGGACCGACAGGGGCCGAGCAGTACTTC. Translated, it gives CASGPTGAEQYF. Complete variable domain (other parts from reference TRBV11-1 and TRBJ2-7): EAEVAQSPRYKITEKSQAVAFWCDPISGHATLYWYRQILGQGPELLVQFQDESVVDDSQLPKDRFSAERLKGVDSTLKIQPAELGDSAMYLCASGPTGAEQYFGPGTRLTVT.

The rearrangement joins TRBV7-6 to TRBJ2-5, with 7 positions matching TRBD2. The V and J ends lost 4 bases and 4 bases, in that order; junction bases with no gene match: 6. Germline V gives CDR1 SGHVS, CDR2 FNYEAQ. CDR3 length: 14 amino acids. The CDR3 loop is CASSSGLPGETQYF. The CDR3 DNA reads TGTGCCAGCAGCTCGGGACTACCTGGAGAGACCCAGTACTTC.

V is TRBV19 and J is TRBJ2-5, with 9 nucleotides matching TRBD2. This CDR3 spans 15 amino acids. V was clipped by 9 bases and J by 2 bases; unmatched bases: 10. The germline V gene has CDR1 LNHDA and CDR2 SQIVND (reference sequence). This CDR3 is CASRGGGAGQETQYF. In nucleotides, the CDR3 is TGTGCCAGCCGCGGGGGGGGCGCGGGTCAAGAGACCCAGTACTTC.

The CDR3 nucleotides read TGTGCCAGCACCCCCTCCCATGGTTCCCCACTTAGGGAGGAGCAGTACTTC. As protein: CASTPSHGSPLREEQYF. This chain joins TRBV5-8 and TRBJ2-7, with a weak D call TRBD2 (5 bases). This CDR3 is 17 amino acids long. The V end lost 6 bases, the J end lost 7 bases, and 29 bases lay between the germline ends. CDR1 and CDR2 (germline): SGHTS, YDEGEE. The variable domain in full, completed from reference TRBV5-8 and TRBJ2-7, reads EAGVTQSPTHLIKTRGQQATLRCSPISGHTSVYWYQQALGLGLQFLLWYDEGEERNRGNFPPRFSGRQFPNYSSELNVNALELEDSALYLCASTPSHGSPLREEQYFGPGTRLTVT.

This clone was counted a single time. V and J are TRBV4-2 and TRBJ2-2, with D perhaps TRBD2 (5 bases). Trimming left V 6 bases short and J 7 bases short, with 12 bases between. Germline CDR1 reads LGHNA; CDR2 reads YNFKEQ. The CDR3 extends over 13 amino acids. For the CDR3, the DNA is TGTGCCAGCAGTCCGGGAAGGGTCGGGGAGCTGTTTTTT. Translated, it gives CASSPGRVGELFF.

There are a few counts of this clone. The rearrangement uses TRBV19 and TRBJ1-1, with D perhaps matching TRBD1 (5 bases). The CDR3 covers 14 residues. CDR1 and CDR2 from the germline V gene are LNHDA and SQIVND (reference sequence). The V end was cut by 7 bases, the J end by 0 bases, with 12 bases between. The CDR3 spells CASTTGPMNTEAFF. CDR3 sequence (DNA): TGTGCCAGTACCACGGGACCGATGAACACTGAAGCTTTCTTT.

This chain links TRBV15 with TRBJ1-4, with 7 bases that match TRBD1. This CDR3 spans 15 amino acids. Germline V lookup: CDR1 LNHNV, CDR2 YYDKDF (reference sequence). Trimming took 7 bases from V and 8 from J; bases not matched to a gene: 13. CDR3 sequence: CATTLSPGQTEKLFF. CDR3 in DNA: TGTGCCACCACGTTATCTCCGGGACAGACCGAAAAACTGTTTTTT.